What follows are 19 T cell receptor beta chains derived from one specimen sequenced in a study of blood T cell repertoires in COVID-19. This table comes from immunoSEQ multiplex PCR, and its TCRdb copy is limited to in-frame clones, with some not included. This table holds 180,000 or so clones, 85% to 90% found once. The sample consisted of peripheral blood. The receptors shown here come from a person aged 70 to 85 with COVID-19, enrolled during active disease.

The genes are TRBV19 and TRBJ1-1, with 7 bases lining up with TRBD1. Germline V gene data show CDR1 as LNHDA and CDR2 as SQIVND (reference sequence). The V segment lost 7 bases and the J segment 3 bases; nucleotides outside the gene matches: 5. This CDR3 comprises 13 residues. The DNA for the CDR3 is TGTGCCAGTACGACAGGGTTGGACACTGAAGCTTTCTTT. Translated, it gives CASTTGLDTEAFF.

The chain recombines TRBV19 with TRBJ1-4, with D possibly being TRBD1 (6 bases). The CDR3 covers 14 residues. CDR1 is LNHDA, CDR2 SQIVND, per germline (reference sequence). V was cut by 9 bases and J by 6 bases, with 17 bases left in between. CDR3 sequence (DNA): TGTGCCAGCCAAGGGGGGGCAGTTGATGAAAAACTGTTTTTT. Encoded protein: CASQGGAVDEKLFF.

The chain carries TRBV3-1 (or the pseudogene TRBV3-2) and TRBJ2-3; TRBD2 agrees at 8 bases. Germline V gives CDR1 LGHDT, CDR2 YNNKEL (reference sequence). The CDR3 is 14 amino acids. V lost 2 bases and J lost 3; bases outside the gene matches: 1. CDR3 region: CASSQTSGTDTQYF. The CDR3 nucleotides read TGTGCCAGCAGCCAAACTAGCGGTACAGATACGCAGTATTTT.

This chain uses TRBV27 with TRBJ2-7, with TRBD2 as a possible D gene (6 bases). V lost 6 bases and J 5 bases, leaving 8 bases between the germline ends. The CDR3 loop spans 11 amino acids. Germline loops: CDR1 MNHEY, CDR2 SMNVEV (reference sequence). In nucleotides, the CDR3 is TGTGCCAGCAGCTCGGGAGACGAGCAGTACTTC. Protein: CASSSGDEQYF.

The J gene is TRBJ1-2, the V gene TRBV9; no reliable D call. This CDR3 contains 13 residues. V was cut by 0 bases and J by 4 bases, with 7 bases left in between. CDR1 and CDR2 from the germline V gene are SGDLS and YYNGEE. The CDR3 region is CASSVGQLYGYTF. CDR3 bases: TGTGCCAGCAGCGTAGGTCAACTCTATGGCTACACCTTC.

The chain is built from TRBV7-2 and TRBJ2-3, with TRBD2 matching 8 bases. The CDR3 spans 16 residues. The ends lost 1 base at V and 0 bases at J; junction bases unmatched: 3. The V gene's germline CDR1 is SGHTA and CDR2 FQGNSA. This CDR3 reads CASSLGAGGSTDTQYF. CDR3 DNA: TGTGCCAGCAGCTTAGGTGCGGGAGGAAGCACAGATACGCAGTATTTT. The whole variable domain, remainder taken from reference TRBV7-2 and TRBJ2-3, is GAGVSQSPSNKVTEKGKDVELRCDPISGHTALYWYRQSLGQGLEFLIYFQGNSAPDKSGLPSDRFSAERTGGSVSTLTIQRTQQEDSAVYLCASSLGAGGSTDTQYFGPGTRLTVL.

This chain connects TRBV11-1 to TRBJ2-5; 11 positions match TRBD1. This CDR3 has 15 residues. Germline loops: CDR1 SGHAT, CDR2 FQDESV (reference sequence). The V and J ends lost 6 bases and 5 bases, in that order; junction bases with no gene match: 8. In nucleotides, the CDR3 is TGTGCCAGCAGTCGGACAGGGGGCGAGGGGGAGACCCAGTACTTC. It encodes CASSRTGGEGETQYF.

The J gene is TRBJ2-5, the V gene TRBV7-8, with TRBD2 matching over 12 bases. Germline V lookup: CDR1 SGHVS, CDR2 FQNEAQ. V shed 4 bases and J 2 bases; nucleotides not matched to a gene: 8. The CDR3 totals 17 residues. DNA of the CDR3: TGTGCCAGCAGCTCAAGAGGACTAGCGGGAAATCAAGAGACCCAGTACTTC. It is translated as CASSSRGLAGNQETQYF.

The V and J genes are TRBV28 and TRBJ1-2; 7 bases match TRBD1. CDR1 is MDHEN, CDR2 SYDVKM, per germline. The trim removed 4 bases at V and 2 bases at J, leaving 10 bases unmatched. The CDR3 consists of 16 residues. The CDR3 protein is CASSSSTGVGNYGYTF. The CDR3 DNA reads TGTGCCAGCAGTTCGTCAACAGGGGTTGGGAACTATGGCTACACCTTC.

This clone was detected a few times. The chain employs TRBV28 and TRBJ1-2; 7 positions agree with TRBD1. The CDR3 totals 14 residues. Losses at the gene ends were 7 bases for V and 4 bases for J; bases not matched to a gene: 9. Germline CDR1 is MDHEN and CDR2 is SYDVKM. In DNA form, the CDR3 reads TGTGCCAGCACTGGGAACAGGGGAATCTATGGCTACACCTTC. Its protein product is CASTGNRGIYGYTF.

The V gene is TRBV5-5, the J gene TRBJ1-4; 7 bases line up with TRBD1. The germline V gene encodes CDR1 SGHKS and CDR2 YYEKEE (reference sequence). This CDR3 contains 12 residues. V shed 4 bases, J shed 13 bases, and the junction held 7 bases outside the gene matches. DNA of the CDR3: TGTGCCAGCAGCCCGACAGGGTCAATACTGTTTTTT. Its translation is CASSPTGSILFF.

The CDR3 spells CASRMKAAGVGELFF. CDR3 in DNA: TGTGCCAGCAGGATGAAGGCGGCCGGCGTCGGGGAGCTGTTTTTT. The chain is built from TRBV6-5 and TRBJ2-2; unclear D gene. CDR3 length: 15 residues. Per the germline V gene, CDR1 is MNHEY and CDR2 is SVGAGI. V lost 6 bases, J lost 7 bases, and 18 bases lay in between.

This clone came up once. V gene TRBV28 combines with J gene TRBJ2-5; possible D gene TRBD2, 7 bases. CDR3 length equals 14 residues. V was trimmed by 6 bases and J by 1 base, leaving 12 bases between them. CDR1 and CDR2 (germline): MDHEN, SYDVKM. The CDR3 nucleotides read TGTGCCAGCAGCACGCGGGGGCCCCAAGAGACCCAGTACTTC. Translating it yields CASSTRGPQETQYF.

Here the CDR3 reads CASRAETYNSPLHF. Here the CDR3 DNA reads TGTGCCAGCAGAGCAGAGACTTATAATTCACCCCTCCACTTT. The chain recombines TRBV6-5 with TRBJ1-6; D gene uncertain. The germline V gene has CDR1 MNHEY and CDR2 SVGAGI. Trimming took 6 bases from V and 4 from J, leaving 10 bases between them. The CDR3 has 14 residues.

The rearrangement links TRBV6-2 or TRBV6-3 to TRBJ2-3; D possibly corresponds to TRBD2 (5 bases). Germline values: CDR1 MNHEY, CDR2 SVGEGT. Between the trimmed V and J ends, which lost 6 bases and 6 bases, there was a span of 19 bases. The CDR3 sequence is 15 residues long. Written as DNA, the CDR3 is TGTGCCAGCAGCCCTCCCGGGCTAGCCTTGGATACGCAGTATTTT. Translation: CASSPPGLALDTQYF.

The chain joins TRBV6-4 to TRBJ1-5, with 9 bases lining up with TRBD1. Germline values: CDR1 MRHNA, CDR2 SNTAGT. V was pared by 4 bases and J by 6 bases, with 10 bases of the junction left unmatched. The CDR3 covers 16 residues. The CDR3 protein is CASSVAGQGFFQPQHF. The CDR3 DNA reads as TGTGCCAGCAGTGTGGCCGGACAGGGGTTCTTTCAGCCCCAGCATTTT.

The genes are TRBV4-1 and TRBJ2-3; maybe TRBD1 (5 bases). The germline gives CDR1 MGHRA, CDR2 YSYEKL. The V gene lost 5 bases and the J gene lost 1 base, with 16 bases spanning the gap. The CDR3 extends over 16 amino acids. The DNA for the CDR3 is TGCGCCAGCAGCTATATAATGGGGCAGCGCACAGATACGCAGTATTTT. Protein: CASSYIMGQRTDTQYF.

The rearrangement links TRBV4-3 to TRBJ1-3, with D uncertain. The germline CDR1 and CDR2 sequences are LGHNA and YSLEER. V was cut by 0 bases and J by 4 bases, with 16 bases left in between. CDR3 length: 17 residues. The CDR3 sequence is CASSQDPGFRAGNTIYF. The CDR3 DNA sequence: TGCGCCAGCAGCCAAGATCCCGGGTTCCGCGCGGGAAACACCATATATTTT.

J is TRBJ1-3 and V is TRBV28; possible D gene TRBD1, 5 bases. Germline V gene data show CDR1 as MDHEN and CDR2 as SYDVKM. This CDR3 spans 17 amino acids. Trimming stripped 7 bases from V and 0 bases from J, with 19 bases between. CDR3 in DNA: TGTGCCAGCACTTCGGTAGGGGCAGGAGTCTCTGGAAACACCATATATTTT. Amino acids: CASTSVGAGVSGNTIYF.